Shown below are 19 T cell receptor beta chains from a single sample sequenced in a study of T-cell memory formation after mild COVID-19. One entry per CDR3 protein results from TCRdb running MiXCR on the 5' RACE reads. Of hundreds of thousands of distinct CDR3 sequences listed, around 21% are singletons. Input material: PBMCs or a T cell subset sorted from them (not recorded which). These TCRs come from an adult woman who had mild COVID-19 (a few samples of this study predate the infection). Cell type and time point are not known.

Many counts were recorded for this clonotype. The chain recombines TRBV4-1 with TRBJ1-1; D ambiguous. Per the germline V gene, CDR1 is MGHRA and CDR2 is YSYEKL. Between the trimmed V and J ends, which lost 4 bases and 4 bases, there was a span of 13 bases. This CDR3 has 14 residues. CDR3 nucleotide sequence: TGCGCCAGCAGCCCCTACGTAGCGGGCACTGAAGCTTTCTTT. Translated, it gives CASSPYVAGTEAFF.

This chain uses TRBV18 with TRBJ2-1, with D maybe TRBD1 (7 bases). Trimming pared 1 base from V and 8 bases from J, leaving 15 bases between. The CDR3 has 15 residues. In germline, CDR1 is KGHSH, CDR2 LQKENI. This CDR3 reads CASSPLRGASDEQFF. The DNA of the CDR3 is TGTGCCAGCTCACCACTCAGGGGGGCGAGCGATGAGCAGTTCTTC.

The rearrangement uses TRBV6-1 and TRBJ2-7, with no clear D. This CDR3 comprises 14 residues. Germline-derived CDR1 and CDR2 are MNHNS and SASEGT. V was pared by 2 bases and J by 6 bases, with 14 bases between. DNA of the CDR3: TGTGCCAGCAGTGAATCGCTTAAGTTGGGCGAGCAGTACTTC. Translating gives CASSESLKLGEQYF.

J is TRBJ2-1 and V is TRBV20-1; 10 bases align to TRBD2. V shed 0 bases, J shed 4 bases, and the junction held 6 bases outside the gene matches. The CDR3 consists of 16 residues. Germline CDR1 and CDR2: DFQATT and SNEGSKA (reference sequence). CDR3 DNA: TGCAGTGCTAGAGATCCCCTAGCGGGGGTTTACAATGAGCAGTTCTTC. Protein product: CSARDPLAGVYNEQFF.

The rearrangement joins TRBV6-6 to TRBJ1-2, with TRBD1 matching over 7 bases. Looked up from germline, CDR1 is MNHNY and CDR2 is SVGAGI (reference sequence). The CDR3 is 15 residues long. V lost 0 bases, J lost 7 bases, and 8 bases stayed unmatched. In DNA, the CDR3 is TGTGCCAGCAGTTACTCGAGGCAGGGGGAACCTGGCTACACCTTC. Translation gives CASSYSRQGEPGYTF.

The chain employs TRBV4-1 and TRBJ2-5; unclear D gene. Germline CDR1 is MGHRA and CDR2 is YSYEKL. V lost 1 base, J lost 0 bases, and 9 bases lay in between. The CDR3 spans 15 residues. This CDR3 is CASSQGWGYQETQYF. CDR3 in DNA: TGCGCCAGCAGCCAAGGGTGGGGATACCAAGAGACCCAGTACTTC.

This rearrangement joins TRBV4-3 to TRBJ1-2; D remains unclear. Germline CDR1 is LGHNA and CDR2 is YSLEER. There are 16 residues in the CDR3. Trimming pared 1 base from V and 8 bases from J, leaving 20 bases between. The CDR3 nucleotides read TGCGCCAGCAGCCAAGGTACGGCCGGAGTGGAATTCGGCTACACCTTC. Protein sequence: CASSQGTAGVEFGYTF.

The chain joins TRBV12-3 or TRBV12-4 to TRBJ2-1, with 7 nucleotides matching TRBD2. V shed 0 bases and J 7 bases; nucleotides not matched to a gene: 18. CDR3 length equals 19 residues. The CDR3 spells CASSLAPPGVLRGINEQFF. The CDR3 region has the DNA TGTGCCAGCAGTTTAGCCCCACCGGGAGTCTTGCGGGGGATTAATGAGCAGTTCTTC.

This clonotype has only a few counts. This rearrangement joins TRBV24-1 to TRBJ2-1, with D tentatively TRBD1 (5 bases). The V gene's germline CDR1 is KGHDR and CDR2 SFDVKD. Trimming shortened V by 3 bases and J by 4 bases, and 6 bases separated the two germline ends. The CDR3 totals 13 residues. The CDR3 DNA is TGTGCCACCAGTGATCACAGGTACAATGAGCAGTTCTTC. Translation: CATSDHRYNEQFF.

This chain joins TRBV10-3 and TRBJ2-7; TRBD2 aligns across 8 bases. Germline values: CDR1 ENHRY, CDR2 SYGVKD. The CDR3 has 13 residues. V gave up 4 bases and J gave up 5 bases; unmatched junction bases: 4. The CDR3 DNA sequence: TGTGCCATCAGTGGTAGCGGGATCCACGAGCAGTACTTC. This encodes CAISGSGIHEQYF.

J is TRBJ2-3 and V is TRBV29-1; D may be TRBD1 or TRBD2 (7 bases each). The CDR3 totals 13 residues. The V end lost 3 bases, the J end lost 4 bases, and 11 bases lay between the germline ends. Looked up from germline, CDR1 is SQVTM and CDR2 is ANQGSEA. CDR3 sequence reads: CSVDRGGADTQYF. The DNA for the CDR3 is TGCAGCGTTGACAGGGGGGGGGCAGATACGCAGTATTTT.

This clonotype was recorded a few times. V and J are TRBV27 and TRBJ2-1; 11 bases are shared with TRBD2. The CDR3 has 16 amino acids. After removal of 6 bases from V and 4 bases from J, the junction contained 8 bases not matched to a gene. The germline CDR1 and CDR2 sequences are MNHEY and SMNVEV (reference sequence). The CDR3 spells CASSFSGRGRYNEQFF. The CDR3 DNA follows: TGTGCCAGCAGCTTTAGCGGGAGGGGCAGGTACAATGAGCAGTTCTTC.

V and J are TRBV12-3 or TRBV12-4 and TRBJ2-6; no firm D call. Trimming took 7 bases from V and 4 from J, leaving 8 bases between them. This CDR3 comprises 13 residues. CDR3 region: CASTLTGANVLTF. DNA of the CDR3: TGTGCCAGCACCCTCACGGGGGCCAACGTCCTGACTTTC.

This clonotype has more than one count but fewer than ten. This sequence joins TRBV18 and TRBJ1-2; 7 bases fit TRBD1. This CDR3 spans 13 amino acids. Germline V lookup: CDR1 KGHSH, CDR2 LQKENI. After removal of 4 bases from V and 6 bases from J, the junction contained 5 bases not matched to a gene. The CDR3 nucleotides are TGTGCCAGCTCACAGGGACAGCTGAATGGCTACACCTTC. Translation gives CASSQGQLNGYTF.

This clonotype was seen a few times. V gene TRBV14 combines with J gene TRBJ2-1, with 11 positions matching TRBD1. Germline V CDR1 and CDR2: SGHDN, FVKESK. This CDR3 spans 17 amino acids. V shed 0 bases, J shed 4 bases, and the junction held 5 bases outside the gene matches. CDR3 sequence (DNA): TGTGCCAGCAGCCAAGAGGAGGGACAGGGGGGTTACAATGAGCAGTTCTTC. It yields the protein CASSQEEGQGGYNEQFF.

This clonotype was detected a few times. This chain links TRBV6-5 with TRBJ1-1; tentative D call: TRBD1 (5 bases). The germline V and J ends were trimmed by 1 base and 0 bases, with 12 bases remaining between them. CDR3 size: 16 residues. Per germline, CDR1 MNHEY and CDR2 SVGAGI. The CDR3 here is CASSYLKGKVNTEAFF. The CDR3 coding sequence is TGTGCCAGCAGTTACTTGAAGGGGAAGGTGAACACTGAAGCTTTCTTT.

This clonotype was seen at least ten times. The rearrangement links TRBV7-6 to TRBJ1-1, with D possibly matching TRBD1 (5 bases). This CDR3 has 15 residues. Germline CDR1 is SGHVS and CDR2 is FNYEAQ. V shed 5 bases and J shed 5 bases, with 18 bases lying between them. CDR3 residues: CASSRGLGERTEAFF. CDR3 nucleotides: TGTGCCAGCAGCCGGGGCCTTGGGGAGAGGACTGAAGCTTTCTTT.

CDR3 sequence reads: CASSYGSRATEAFF. CDR3 bases: TGTGCCAGCAGTTACGGCTCCAGGGCCACTGAAGCTTTCTTT. The chain uses TRBV6-5 and TRBJ1-1, with D perhaps matching TRBD1 (5 bases). CDR1 and CDR2 (germline): MNHEY, SVGAGI. The CDR3 has 14 amino acids. Trimming pared 2 bases from V and 4 bases from J, leaving 11 bases between.

V and J are TRBV9 and TRBJ2-2; 7 bases match TRBD1. The CDR3 totals 17 residues. The germline V gene has CDR1 SGDLS and CDR2 YYNGEE. The J segment lost 2 bases and the V segment lost 1 base, leaving 8 bases of the junction unmatched. CDR3 sequence (DNA): TGTGCCAGCAGCGTACCATCCGGGACAGCAAACACCGGGGAGCTGTTTTTT. Translating gives CASSVPSGTANTGELFF.